The rows below give T cell receptor beta chains drawn from one sample of a study of blood T cell repertoires in COVID-19. Libraries were prepared by immunoSEQ multiplex PCR; TCRdb keeps only in-frame clonotypes and omits some of them. Here the sample spans some 150,000 clones, about 80% being singletons. The source material was peripheral blood. These receptors originate from a human donor in a cohort sampled during active COVID-19. Each CDR3 is given with its conserved first and last residue. D genes are given only for firm matches. Part of the rows lack a size; the others show once, few, many or a class for expanded clones.

d_call: .
clone_size: few
j_call: TRBJ1-2
v_call: TRBV6-6
cdr3_aa: CASTRGDGYTF
cdr3_nt: TGTGCCAGCACCCGGGGAGATGGCTACACCTTC

d_call: .
clone_size: .
j_call: TRBJ1-2
v_call: TRBV29-1
cdr3_aa: CSVEIPPYGYTF
cdr3_nt: TGCAGCGTTGAAATTCCTCCCTATGGCTACACCTTC

d_call: .
clone_size: .
j_call: TRBJ2-3
v_call: TRBV19
cdr3_aa: CASSPPGDTQYF
cdr3_nt: TGTGCCAGTAGCCCCCCCGGGGATACGCAGTATTTT

d_call: TRBD2
clone_size: .
j_call: TRBJ2-7
v_call: TRBV5-5
cdr3_aa: CASSLRASGRAYEQYF
cdr3_nt: TGTGCCAGCAGCTTGCGCGCTAGCGGGAGGGCCTACGAGCAGTACTTC

d_call: TRBD1
clone_size: .
j_call: TRBJ2-6
v_call: TRBV27
cdr3_aa: CASSLYFVGTGTGANVLTF
cdr3_nt: TGTGCCAGCAGTTTATATTTTGTTGGGACAGGGACTGGGGCCAACGTCCTGACTTTC

d_call: TRBD2
clone_size: .
j_call: TRBJ2-2
v_call: TRBV6-5
cdr3_aa: CASTRTSGNTGELFF
cdr3_nt: TGTGCCAGCACCAGGACTAGCGGGAACACCGGGGAGCTGTTTTTT

d_call: .
clone_size: .
j_call: TRBJ2-7
v_call: TRBV28
cdr3_aa: CASSSAFTVAADEQYF
cdr3_nt: TGTGCCAGCAGCTCTGCCTTTACAGTAGCGGCGGACGAGCAGTACTTC

d_call: .
clone_size: .
j_call: TRBJ1-3
v_call: TRBV28
cdr3_aa: CASSPARTGIAGNTIYF
cdr3_nt: TGTGCCAGCAGTCCCGCCCGCACAGGGATTGCTGGAAACACCATATATTTT

d_call: .
clone_size: .
j_call: TRBJ2-5
v_call: TRBV30
cdr3_aa: CAWSPMGGETQYF
cdr3_nt: TGTGCCTGGAGTCCCATGGGGGGAGAGACCCAGTACTTC

d_call: TRBD1
clone_size: .
j_call: TRBJ2-7
v_call: TRBV14
cdr3_aa: CASRLRTGRYYEQYF
cdr3_nt: TGTGCCAGCAGACTACGGACAGGGCGGTACTACGAGCAGTACTTC

d_call: .
clone_size: .
j_call: TRBJ2-5
v_call: TRBV3-1/TRBV3-2
cdr3_aa: CASSQDTGNQETQYF
cdr3_nt: TGTGCCAGCAGCCAAGATACGGGAAACCAAGAGACCCAGTACTTC

d_call: .
clone_size: .
j_call: TRBJ2-2
v_call: TRBV6-2/TRBV6-3
cdr3_aa: CASSPRGGELFF
cdr3_nt: TGTGCCAGCAGCCCACGCGGCGGGGAGCTGTTTTTT

d_call: TRBD2
clone_size: .
j_call: TRBJ2-2
v_call: TRBV6-2/TRBV6-3
cdr3_aa: CASSWSSGRDRNTGELFF
cdr3_nt: TGTGCCAGCAGTTGGTCCAGCGGGAGGGACAGGAACACCGGGGAGCTGTTTTTT

d_call: .
clone_size: .
j_call: TRBJ2-2
v_call: TRBV2
cdr3_aa: CASSVRTARELFF
cdr3_nt: TGTGCCAGCAGTGTTCGGACAGCGAGGGAGCTGTTTTTT

d_call: .
clone_size: .
j_call: TRBJ2-3
v_call: TRBV14
cdr3_aa: CASSQGLVPWTTDTQYF
cdr3_nt: TGTGCCAGCAGCCAAGGGCTGGTCCCTTGGACTACAGATACGCAGTATTTT

d_call: .
clone_size: .
j_call: TRBJ2-7
v_call: TRBV19
cdr3_aa: CASSTGDFSYEQYF
cdr3_nt: TGTGCCAGTAGCACAGGCGACTTTTCCTACGAGCAGTACTTC

d_call: TRBD2
clone_size: .
j_call: TRBJ2-7
v_call: TRBV14
cdr3_aa: CASSLLAGASYEQYF
cdr3_nt: TGTGCCAGCAGTCTCCTAGCGGGTGCCTCCTACGAGCAGTACTTC

d_call: .
clone_size: .
j_call: TRBJ2-7
v_call: TRBV19
cdr3_aa: CASSIGAPRYEQYF
cdr3_nt: TGTGCCAGTAGTATAGGGGCTCCCCGATACGAGCAGTACTTC

d_call: .
clone_size: .
j_call: TRBJ1-5
v_call: TRBV2
cdr3_aa: CASRQGSNQPQHF
cdr3_nt: TGTGCCAGCAGACAGGGTAGCAATCAGCCCCAGCATTTT

d_call: TRBD2
clone_size: .
j_call: TRBJ2-5
v_call: TRBV7-2
cdr3_aa: CASSLGPSGAQETQYF
cdr3_nt: TGTGCCAGCAGCTTAGGTCCTAGCGGGGCACAAGAGACCCAGTACTTC

d_call: .
clone_size: .
j_call: TRBJ1-2
v_call: TRBV4-1
cdr3_aa: CASSRQSSNYGYTF
cdr3_nt: TGCGCCAGCAGCCGGCAAAGTTCTAACTATGGCTACACCTTC

d_call: .
clone_size: .
j_call: TRBJ1-1
v_call: TRBV20-1
cdr3_aa: CSARRETEAFF
cdr3_nt: TGCAGTGCGCGAAGGGAGACTGAAGCTTTCTTT

d_call: .
clone_size: .
j_call: TRBJ1-1
v_call: TRBV15
cdr3_aa: CATTGQQNTEAFF
cdr3_nt: TGTGCCACCACGGGACAACAGAACACTGAAGCTTTCTTT

d_call: .
clone_size: .
j_call: TRBJ1-5
v_call: TRBV28
cdr3_aa: CASTPPAPRQPQHF
cdr3_nt: TGTGCCAGCACCCCCCCAGCGCCTCGGCAGCCCCAGCATTTT

d_call: TRBD1
clone_size: .
j_call: TRBJ2-7
v_call: TRBV19
cdr3_aa: CASSIGGQGAGSEQYF
cdr3_nt: TGTGCCAGTAGTATTGGGGGACAGGGGGCTGGGAGCGAGCAGTACTTC

d_call: TRBD2
clone_size: .
j_call: TRBJ2-2
v_call: TRBV11-3
cdr3_aa: CASSRGLAGRSGELFF
cdr3_nt: TGTGCCAGCAGCCGGGGACTAGCGGGAAGATCCGGGGAGCTGTTTTTT

d_call: .
clone_size: .
j_call: TRBJ2-7
v_call: TRBV10-3
cdr3_aa: CAISGSGYEQYF
cdr3_nt: TGTGCCATTTCGGGTAGCGGCTACGAGCAGTACTTC

d_call: TRBD2
clone_size: .
j_call: TRBJ2-3
v_call: TRBV14
cdr3_aa: CASSPWTSGGSTDTQYF
cdr3_nt: TGTGCCAGCAGCCCATGGACTAGCGGAGGGAGCACAGATACGCAGTATTTT

d_call: .
clone_size: .
j_call: TRBJ1-5
v_call: TRBV2
cdr3_aa: CASKQFTGGPQHF
cdr3_nt: TGTGCCAGCAAGCAGTTTACAGGCGGGCCCCAGCATTTT

d_call: TRBD1
clone_size: .
j_call: TRBJ1-5
v_call: TRBV18
cdr3_aa: CASSPQTGGNQPQHF
cdr3_nt: TGTGCCAGCTCACCGCAGACAGGGGGCAATCAGCCCCAGCATTTT

d_call: TRBD2
clone_size: .
j_call: TRBJ2-1
v_call: TRBV9
cdr3_aa: CASSATAGLAGGPENNEQFF
cdr3_nt: TGTGCCAGCAGCGCAACCGCTGGGCTAGCGGGAGGGCCGGAGAACAATGAGCAGTTCTTC

d_call: TRBD1
clone_size: .
j_call: TRBJ1-2
v_call: TRBV4-3
cdr3_aa: CASSPRTGLPLGGYTF
cdr3_nt: TGCGCCAGCAGCCCACGGACAGGGCTCCCCTTGGGAGGCTACACCTTC

d_call: TRBD1
clone_size: .
j_call: TRBJ1-1
v_call: TRBV5-1
cdr3_aa: CASSLGTSTGLGTEAFF
cdr3_nt: TGCGCCAGCAGCTTAGGGACATCGACAGGGCTAGGCACTGAAGCTTTCTTT

d_call: TRBD2
clone_size: few
j_call: TRBJ2-7
v_call: TRBV7-3
cdr3_aa: CASTPHPQREGGEEQYF
cdr3_nt: TGTGCCAGCACCCCCCACCCCCAGCGGGAGGGCGGGGAGGAGCAGTACTTC

d_call: .
clone_size: .
j_call: TRBJ2-1
v_call: TRBV12-5
cdr3_aa: CASGPSGYNEQFF
cdr3_nt: TGTGCTAGTGGTCCCTCGGGGTACAATGAGCAGTTCTTC

d_call: .
clone_size: .
j_call: TRBJ2-6
v_call: TRBV29-1
cdr3_aa: CSVESSGANVLTF
cdr3_nt: TGCAGCGTCGAATCGTCGGGGGCCAACGTCCTGACTTTC

d_call: TRBD1
clone_size: few
j_call: TRBJ2-7
v_call: TRBV4-1
cdr3_aa: CASSLTEGQGYEQYF
cdr3_nt: TGCGCCAGCAGCCTAACCGAGGGACAGGGCTACGAGCAGTACTTC

d_call: .
clone_size: .
j_call: TRBJ2-1
v_call: TRBV13
cdr3_aa: CASSQLPGTPGSYNEQFF
cdr3_nt: TGTGCCAGCAGCCAGCTTCCCGGGACTCCCGGCTCCTACAATGAGCAGTTCTTC

d_call: .
clone_size: few
j_call: TRBJ2-7
v_call: TRBV7-2
cdr3_aa: CASSPRTDYEQYF
cdr3_nt: TGTGCCAGCAGCCCCCGGACAGATTACGAGCAGTACTTC

d_call: .
clone_size: .
j_call: TRBJ2-1
v_call: TRBV15
cdr3_aa: CATSRDIRGYNEQFF
cdr3_nt: TGTGCCACCAGCAGAGATATTCGCGGATACAATGAGCAGTTCTTC

d_call: .
clone_size: once
j_call: TRBJ2-3
v_call: TRBV3-1/TRBV3-2
cdr3_aa: CASSQAVATADTQYF
cdr3_nt: TGTGCCAGCAGCCAAGCCGTAGCGACCGCGGATACGCAGTATTTT

d_call: TRBD2
clone_size: .
j_call: TRBJ2-7
v_call: TRBV6-5
cdr3_aa: CASSPRDYNYEQYF
cdr3_nt: TGTGCCAGCAGCCCCCGGGACTACAACTACGAGCAGTACTTC

d_call: .
clone_size: few
j_call: TRBJ1-6
v_call: TRBV2
cdr3_aa: CASKGTPNSPLHF
cdr3_nt: TGTGCCAGCAAGGGGACACCTAATTCACCCCTCCACTTT

d_call: .
clone_size: .
j_call: TRBJ1-1
v_call: TRBV10-2
cdr3_aa: CASSESRNTEAFF
cdr3_nt: TGCGCCAGCAGTGAGTCGAGGAACACTGAAGCTTTCTTT

d_call: .
clone_size: .
j_call: TRBJ2-2
v_call: TRBV5-1
cdr3_aa: CASSPSPTANTGELFF
cdr3_nt: TGCGCCAGCAGCCCCTCCCCGACAGCGAACACCGGGGAGCTGTTTTTT

d_call: .
clone_size: .
j_call: TRBJ2-7
v_call: TRBV15
cdr3_aa: CATSRDGNSFGEQYF
cdr3_nt: TGTGCCACCAGCAGAGATGGTAATAGCTTCGGCGAGCAGTACTTC

d_call: TRBD2
clone_size: once
j_call: TRBJ2-2
v_call: TRBV5-1
cdr3_aa: CASSFLAGGPSGELFF
cdr3_nt: TGCGCCAGCAGCTTTTTAGCGGGAGGGCCCTCAGGGGAGCTGTTTTTT